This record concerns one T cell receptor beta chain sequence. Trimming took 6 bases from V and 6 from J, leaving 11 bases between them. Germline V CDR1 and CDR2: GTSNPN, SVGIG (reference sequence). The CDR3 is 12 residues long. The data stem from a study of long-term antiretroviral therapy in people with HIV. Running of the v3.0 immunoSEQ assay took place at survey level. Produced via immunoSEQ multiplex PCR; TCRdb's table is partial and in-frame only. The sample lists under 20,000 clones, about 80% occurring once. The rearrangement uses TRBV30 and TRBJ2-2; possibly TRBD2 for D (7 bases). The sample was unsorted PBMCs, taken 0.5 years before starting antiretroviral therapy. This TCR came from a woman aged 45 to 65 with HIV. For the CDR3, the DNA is TGTGCCTGTGGGGAGGGGGCCGGGGAGCTGTTTTTT. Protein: CACGEGAGELFF.